This entry lists 14 T cell receptor beta chains sequenced from one sample in a study of CD8 T cells in Susac syndrome. The authors reverse transcribed roughly 0.5 to 1 ug RNA with random hexamers. Each CDR3 protein gets one entry after TCRdb re-called the immunoSEQ multiplex PCR reads with MiXCR. The repertoire includes 190,000 or so distinct CDR3 sequences, 85% to 95% of them detected once, and 0.082% sits in the top ten. The specimen sequenced was CD4+ T cells from PBMCs. The receptors were sampled from a human donor with multiple sclerosis.

This clonotype came up a few times. This sequence joins TRBV30 and TRBJ2-6; D is perhaps TRBD2 (6 bases). Germline assignment: CDR1 GTSNPN and CDR2 SVGIG (reference sequence). The V gene lost 2 bases and the J gene lost 6 bases, with 14 bases spanning the gap. This CDR3 has 15 residues. The CDR3 loop is CAWSPGRREANVLTF. CDR3 DNA: TGTGCCTGGAGTCCCGGTAGGCGGGAGGCCAACGTCCTGACTTTC.

This clonotype was found a few times. The rearrangement joins TRBV7-9 to TRBJ1-2; no firm D call. The germline CDR1 and CDR2 sequences are SEHNR and FQNEAQ (reference sequence). The CDR3 is 12 amino acids. V lost 5 bases, J lost 4 bases, and 8 bases lay in between. CDR3 in amino acids: CASSPQGYGYTF. The CDR3 DNA sequence: TGTGCCAGCAGCCCGCAAGGCTATGGCTACACCTTC.

This rearrangement joins TRBV27 to TRBJ2-7, with D tentatively TRBD2 (6 bases). Germline V lookup: CDR1 MNHEY, CDR2 SMNVEV (reference sequence). V was cut by 5 bases and J by 3 bases, with 17 bases left in between. CDR3 size: 15 residues. CDR3 in DNA: TGTGCCAGCAGTCCCCCCGAGGGAGGAGACTACGAGCAGTACGTC. This sequence encodes CASSPPEGGDYEQYV.

The rearrangement links TRBV29-1 to TRBJ2-7, with D unclear. The CDR3 is made up of 11 amino acids. Per germline, CDR1 SQVTM and CDR2 ANQGSEA. V gave up 4 bases and J gave up 0 bases, with 4 bases separating them. CDR3: CSVVGSYEQYF. CDR3 nucleotides: TGCAGCGTTGTCGGCTCCTACGAGCAGTACTTC.

The CDR3 DNA follows: TGTGCCAGCAGCCGACCCGGGACTCAAGAGACCCAGTACTTC. Protein product: CASSRPGTQETQYF. V gene TRBV5-4 combines with J gene TRBJ2-5, with a tentative D call TRBD2 (6 bases). V dropped 4 bases and J dropped 2 bases, with 12 bases sitting between them. The CDR3 runs 14 residues. The V gene's germline CDR1 is SGHNT and CDR2 YYREEE (reference sequence).

The chain recombines TRBV20-1 with TRBJ1-2; D is unresolved. The V and J ends lost 5 bases and 2 bases respectively, with 15 bases between them. This CDR3 has 14 residues. CDR1 and CDR2 (germline): DFQATT, SNEGSKA (reference sequence). The CDR3 region has the DNA TGCAGTGCTGCCGCGAGACAAGGGAACTATGGCTACACCTTC. It yields the protein CSAAARQGNYGYTF.

The V gene is TRBV4-2, the J gene TRBJ2-6, with D unresolved. Germline CDR1 LGHNA, CDR2 YNFKEQ. The CDR3 runs to 16 residues. V shed 3 bases and J shed 1 base, with 10 bases lying between them. This CDR3 reads CASSQEIRSGANVLTF. CDR3 nucleotide sequence: TGTGCCAGCAGCCAGGAGATAAGATCTGGGGCCAACGTCCTGACTTTC.

V and J are TRBV12-3 or TRBV12-4 and TRBJ2-1, with a weak D call TRBD1 (5 bases). With the DNA end fitting TRBJ2-7 better, the J assignment may be wrong. This CDR3 is built from 16 residues. CDR3 DNA: TGTGCCAGCAGCTGGGGATCGATAGGGGCAGGGCTCGAGCAGTACTTC. It codes for CASSWGSIGAGLEQYF.

This chain connects TRBV29-1 to TRBJ2-3; the match to TRBD1 covers 9 bases. The CDR3 contains 13 residues. CDR1 is SQVTM and CDR2 is ANQGSEA in the germline V gene. The V segment lost 4 bases and the J segment 6 bases; nucleotides outside the gene matches: 5. CDR3 protein: CSVAGTGRDTQYF. The DNA for the CDR3 is TGCAGCGTTGCTGGGACAGGGCGGGATACGCAGTATTTT.

CDR3 DNA: TGTGCCAGCAGTTTAGCGCAAGACACTGAAGCTTTCTTT. Residues: CASSLAQDTEAFF. The V and J genes are TRBV12-3 or TRBV12-4 and TRBJ1-1, with unresolved D. The V end lost 0 bases, the J end lost 3 bases, and 5 bases lay between the germline ends. CDR3 length: 13 amino acids.

V usage is TRBV12-3 or TRBV12-4 and J usage is TRBJ2-1; the D is unclear. Between the trimmed V and J ends, which lost 2 bases and 11 bases, there was a span of 13 bases. This CDR3 contains 13 residues. The CDR3: CASSLYNLQKQFF. The CDR3 nucleotides are TGTGCCAGCAGTTTATATAACCTCCAAAAGCAGTTCTTC.

This clonotype was found once. The rearrangement uses TRBV6-1 and TRBJ2-5; D unresolved. Germline CDR1 is MNHNS and CDR2 is SASEGT. This CDR3 region has 11 residues. The germline V and J ends were trimmed by 2 bases and 9 bases, with 7 bases remaining between them. CDR3 nucleotides: TGTGCCAGCAGTGAAACCCTGGCCCAGTACTTC. It is translated as CASSETLAQYF.

The gene calls are TRBV29-1 and TRBJ1-2, with D possibly TRBD1 on 6 matching bases. Germline V gene lookup returns CDR1 SQVTM and CDR2 ANQGSEA. This CDR3 has 14 residues. V was cut by 4 bases and J by 3 bases, with 15 bases left in between. The chain's CDR3 is CSVVTGTTHYGYTF. As DNA, the CDR3 is TGCAGCGTTGTAACCGGGACAACCCACTATGGCTACACCTTC.

This rearrangement joins TRBV3-1 to TRBJ2-7, with D perhaps matching TRBD1 (5 bases). This CDR3 is 15 amino acids long. V gave up 2 bases and J gave up 6 bases, with 17 bases separating them. Germline lookup yields CDR1 LGHDT and CDR2 YNNKEL (reference sequence). CDR3 nucleotides: TGTGCCAGCAGCCAACACTCAGGGCCTCCTGGCGAGCAGTACTTC. It codes for CASSQHSGPPGEQYF.